This T cell receptor (beta chain) was identified in a study of cytomegalovirus exposure and HLA in healthy donors. Broader study findings: Other equally common chains were less clonally expanded than HLA-associated TCR beta chains, a later analysis showed. CMV serostatus was the sole immune exposure data available.

About this clone: What it binds is not known.

The PCR was carried out with 60 Vbeta primers and 13 Jbeta primers. The protocol was immunoSEQ multiplex PCR, while the TCRdb copy is restricted to in-frame clones and leaves out a portion. Here the sample spans about 130,000 clones, roughly 70% being singletons. Germline CDR1 reads SGHNT; CDR2 reads YYREEE (reference sequence). The CDR3 length is 15 residues. Trimming pared 0 bases from V and 1 base from J, leaving 8 bases between. The sequenced material came from PBMCs. This chain links TRBV5-4 with TRBJ1-5; possible D gene TRBD1, 5 bases. The clonotype originates from a man aged 35-49 years in good health and CMV-seropositive. CDR3: CASSLDGGSNQPQHF. The DNA of the CDR3 is TGTGCCAGCAGCTTGGATGGGGGGAGCAATCAGCCCCAGCATTTT.